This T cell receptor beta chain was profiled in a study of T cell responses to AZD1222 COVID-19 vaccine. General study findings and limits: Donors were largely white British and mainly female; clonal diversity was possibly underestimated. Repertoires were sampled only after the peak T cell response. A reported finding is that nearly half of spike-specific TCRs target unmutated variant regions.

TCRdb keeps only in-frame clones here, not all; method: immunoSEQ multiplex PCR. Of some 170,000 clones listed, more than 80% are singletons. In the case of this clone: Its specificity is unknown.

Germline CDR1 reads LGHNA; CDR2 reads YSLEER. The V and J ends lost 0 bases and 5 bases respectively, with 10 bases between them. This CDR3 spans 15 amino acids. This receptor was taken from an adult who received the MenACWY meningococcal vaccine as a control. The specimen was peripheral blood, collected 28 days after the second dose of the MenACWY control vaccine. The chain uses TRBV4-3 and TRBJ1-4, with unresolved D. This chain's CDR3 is CASSQEWQENEKLFF. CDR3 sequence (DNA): TGCGCCAGCAGCCAAGAGTGGCAGGAAAATGAAAAACTGTTTTTT.